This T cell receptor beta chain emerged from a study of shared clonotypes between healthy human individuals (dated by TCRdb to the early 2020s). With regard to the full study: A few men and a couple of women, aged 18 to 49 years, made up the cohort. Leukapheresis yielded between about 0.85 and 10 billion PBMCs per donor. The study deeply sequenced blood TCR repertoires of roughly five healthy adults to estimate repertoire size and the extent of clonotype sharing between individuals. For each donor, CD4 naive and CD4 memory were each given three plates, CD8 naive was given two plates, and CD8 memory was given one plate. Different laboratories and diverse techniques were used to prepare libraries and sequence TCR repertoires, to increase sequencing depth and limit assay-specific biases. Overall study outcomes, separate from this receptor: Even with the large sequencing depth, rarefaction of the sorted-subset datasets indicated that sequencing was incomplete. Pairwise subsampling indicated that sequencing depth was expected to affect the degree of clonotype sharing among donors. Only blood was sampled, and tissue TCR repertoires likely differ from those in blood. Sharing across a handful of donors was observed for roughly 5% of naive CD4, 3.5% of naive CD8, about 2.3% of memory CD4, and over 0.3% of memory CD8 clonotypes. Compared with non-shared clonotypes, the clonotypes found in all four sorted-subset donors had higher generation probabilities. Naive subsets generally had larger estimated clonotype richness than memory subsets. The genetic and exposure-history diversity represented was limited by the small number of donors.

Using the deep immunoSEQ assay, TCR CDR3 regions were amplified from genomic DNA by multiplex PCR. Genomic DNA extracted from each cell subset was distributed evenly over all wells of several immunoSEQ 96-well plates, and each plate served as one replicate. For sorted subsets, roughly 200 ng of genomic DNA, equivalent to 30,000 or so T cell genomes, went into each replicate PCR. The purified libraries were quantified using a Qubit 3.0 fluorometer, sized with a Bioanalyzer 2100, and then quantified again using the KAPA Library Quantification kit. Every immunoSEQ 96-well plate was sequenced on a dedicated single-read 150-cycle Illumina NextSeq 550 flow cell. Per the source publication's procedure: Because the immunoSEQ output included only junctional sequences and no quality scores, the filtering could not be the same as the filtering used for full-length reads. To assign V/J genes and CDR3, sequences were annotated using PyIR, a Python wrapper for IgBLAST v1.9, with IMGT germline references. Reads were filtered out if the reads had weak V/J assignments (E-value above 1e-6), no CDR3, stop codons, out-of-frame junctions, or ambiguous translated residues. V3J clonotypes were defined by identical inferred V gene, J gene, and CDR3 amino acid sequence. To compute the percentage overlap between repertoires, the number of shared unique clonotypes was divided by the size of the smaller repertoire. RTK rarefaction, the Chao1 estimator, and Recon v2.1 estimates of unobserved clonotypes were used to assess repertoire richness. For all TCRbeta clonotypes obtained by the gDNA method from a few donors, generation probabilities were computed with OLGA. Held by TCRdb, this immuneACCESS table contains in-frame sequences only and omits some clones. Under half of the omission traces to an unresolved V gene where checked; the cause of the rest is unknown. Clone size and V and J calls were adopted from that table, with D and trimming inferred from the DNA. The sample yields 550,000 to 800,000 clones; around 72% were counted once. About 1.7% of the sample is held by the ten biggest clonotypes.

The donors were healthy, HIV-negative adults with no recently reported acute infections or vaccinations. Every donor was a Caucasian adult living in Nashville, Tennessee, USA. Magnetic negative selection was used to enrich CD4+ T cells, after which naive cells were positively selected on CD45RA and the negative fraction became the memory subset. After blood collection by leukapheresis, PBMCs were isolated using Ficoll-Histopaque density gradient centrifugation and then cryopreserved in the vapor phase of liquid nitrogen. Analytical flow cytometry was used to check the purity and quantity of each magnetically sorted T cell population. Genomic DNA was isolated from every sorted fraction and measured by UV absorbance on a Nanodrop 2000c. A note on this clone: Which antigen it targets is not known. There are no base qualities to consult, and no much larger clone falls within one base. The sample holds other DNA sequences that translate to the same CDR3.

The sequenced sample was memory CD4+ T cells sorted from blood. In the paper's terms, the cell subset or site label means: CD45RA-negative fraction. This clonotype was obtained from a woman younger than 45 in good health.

The nucleotide sequence reads TGCGCCAGCAGCTTGGAAACAGTGAACACTGAAGCTTTCTTT. Its coded protein is CASSLETVNTEAFF. The chain is encoded by TRBV5-1 joined to TRBJ1-1; too little of a D gene remains to name it. From cysteine to phenylalanine, the CDR3 is 14 amino acids long. Left in the record is the CDR3 DNA by itself, 42 bases read in frame from the first base. The germline V gene yields SGHRS for CDR1 and YFSETQ for CDR2. Trimming costs V 0 bases and J 0 bases, and their ends lie 6 bases apart.